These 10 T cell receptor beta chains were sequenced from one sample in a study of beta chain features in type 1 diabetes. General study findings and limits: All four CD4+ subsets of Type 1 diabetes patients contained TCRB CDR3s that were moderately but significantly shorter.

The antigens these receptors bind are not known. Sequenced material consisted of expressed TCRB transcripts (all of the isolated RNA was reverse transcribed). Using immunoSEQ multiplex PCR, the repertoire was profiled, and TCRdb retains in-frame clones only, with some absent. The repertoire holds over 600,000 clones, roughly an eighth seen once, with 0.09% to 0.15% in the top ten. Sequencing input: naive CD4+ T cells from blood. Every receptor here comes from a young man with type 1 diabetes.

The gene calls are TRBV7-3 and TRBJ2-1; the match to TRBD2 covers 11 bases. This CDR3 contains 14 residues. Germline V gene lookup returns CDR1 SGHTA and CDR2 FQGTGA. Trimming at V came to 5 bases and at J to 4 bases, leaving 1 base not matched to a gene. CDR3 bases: TGTGCCAGCAGCGCTAGCGGGGGGTACAATGAGCAGTTCTTC. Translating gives CASSASGGYNEQFF.

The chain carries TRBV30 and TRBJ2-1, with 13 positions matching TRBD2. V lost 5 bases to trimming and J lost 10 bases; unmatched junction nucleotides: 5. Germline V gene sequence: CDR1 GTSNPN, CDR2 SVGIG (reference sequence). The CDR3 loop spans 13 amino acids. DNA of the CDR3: TGTGCCTGGGGACTAGCGGGGGTTTGGGAGCAGTTCTTC. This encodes CAWGLAGVWEQFF. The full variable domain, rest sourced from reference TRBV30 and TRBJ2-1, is SQTIHQWPATLVQPVGSPLSLECTVEGTSNPNLYWYRQAAGRGLQLLFYSVGIGQISSEVPQNLSASRPQDRQFILSSKKLLLSDSGFYLCAWGLAGVWEQFFGPGTRLTVL.

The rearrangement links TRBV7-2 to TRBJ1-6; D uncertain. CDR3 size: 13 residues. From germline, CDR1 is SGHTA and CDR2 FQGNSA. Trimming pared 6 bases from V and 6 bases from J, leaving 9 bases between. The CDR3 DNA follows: TGTGCCAGCAGGATTCGAGTTAATTCACCCCTCCACTTT. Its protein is CASRIRVNSPLHF.

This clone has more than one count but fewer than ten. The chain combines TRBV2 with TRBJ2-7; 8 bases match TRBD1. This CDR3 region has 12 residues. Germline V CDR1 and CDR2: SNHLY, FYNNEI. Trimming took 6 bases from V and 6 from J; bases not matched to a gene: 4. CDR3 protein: CASRAGTGEQYF. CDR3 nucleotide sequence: TGTGCCAGCAGGGCTGGGACAGGCGAGCAGTACTTC.

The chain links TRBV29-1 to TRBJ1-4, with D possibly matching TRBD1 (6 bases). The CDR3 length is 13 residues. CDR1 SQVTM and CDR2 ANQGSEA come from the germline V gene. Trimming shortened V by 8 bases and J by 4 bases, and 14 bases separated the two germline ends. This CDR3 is CSIQRQVNEKLFF. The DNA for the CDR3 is TGCAGCATCCAGAGACAGGTTAATGAAAAACTGTTTTTT.

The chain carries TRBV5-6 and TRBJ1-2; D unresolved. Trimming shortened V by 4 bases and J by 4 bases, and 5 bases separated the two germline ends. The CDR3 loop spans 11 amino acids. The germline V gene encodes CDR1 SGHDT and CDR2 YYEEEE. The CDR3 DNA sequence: TGTGCCAGCAGCATAGGCTATGGCTACACCTTC. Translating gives CASSIGYGYTF.

The CDR3 DNA reads as TGCGCCAGCAGCCAAGTAGGGGGCTTCGAGCAGTACTTC. It translates to CASSQVGGFEQYF. V gene TRBV4-3 combines with J gene TRBJ2-7; TRBD1 matches 7 bases. This CDR3 has 13 residues. With 1 base clipped from V and 6 bases from J, the junction kept 3 bases outside the gene matches. CDR1 is LGHNA and CDR2 is YSLEER in the germline V gene.

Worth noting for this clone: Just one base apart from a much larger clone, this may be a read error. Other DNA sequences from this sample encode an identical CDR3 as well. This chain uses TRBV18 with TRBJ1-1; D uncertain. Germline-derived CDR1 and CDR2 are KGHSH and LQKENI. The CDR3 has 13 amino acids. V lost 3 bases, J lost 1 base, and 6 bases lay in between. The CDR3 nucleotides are TGTGCCAGCTCACCGGCGGAGAACACTGAAGCTTTCTTT. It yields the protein CASSPAENTEAFF.

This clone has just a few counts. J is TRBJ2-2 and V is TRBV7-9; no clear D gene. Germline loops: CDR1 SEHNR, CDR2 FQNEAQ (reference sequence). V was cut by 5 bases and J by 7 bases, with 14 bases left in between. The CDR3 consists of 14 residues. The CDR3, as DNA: TGTGCCAGCAGCCCGCCGGCGAAAATCGGGGAGCTGTTTTTT. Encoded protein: CASSPPAKIGELFF.

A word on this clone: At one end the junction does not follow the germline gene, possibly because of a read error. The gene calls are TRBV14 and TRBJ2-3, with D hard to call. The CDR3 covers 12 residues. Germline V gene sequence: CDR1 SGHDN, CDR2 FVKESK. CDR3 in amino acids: CASSLGTELHLW. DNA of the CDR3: TGTGCCAGCAGCCTTGGCACAGAGCTACATCTATGG.